Presented here are 2 T cell receptor beta chains from one specimen sequenced in a study of OX40 agonist ivuxolimab in advanced cancers. This table comes from immunoSEQ multiplex PCR, and its TCRdb copy is limited to in-frame clones, with some not included. The data contain about 50,000 clones, about 88% of them singletons. The sample consisted of CD4+ or CD8+ T cells sorted from blood, taken in a trial of the OX40 agonist ivuxolimab. The receptors come from an adult with an advanced solid tumor such as melanoma, head and neck, liver or kidney cancer.

V gene TRBV9 combines with J gene TRBJ1-1, with D perhaps TRBD1 (6 bases). In germline, CDR1 is SGDLS, CDR2 YYNGEE. This CDR3 has 15 residues. The germline V and J ends were trimmed by 2 bases and 7 bases, with 18 bases remaining between them. DNA for the CDR3: TGTGCCAGCAGCGTTCAGGGGTCTCCCCTGGGTGAAGCTTTCTTT. It encodes CASSVQGSPLGEAFF.

The rearrangement uses TRBV29-1 and TRBJ2-5; D remains ambiguous. There are 14 residues in the CDR3. In germline, CDR1 is SQVTM, CDR2 ANQGSEA. Trimming took 7 bases from V and 5 from J, leaving 20 bases between them. CDR3 sequence: CSAEAWGRVETQYF. The CDR3 bases are TGCAGCGCCGAGGCGTGGGGTAGGGTCGAGACCCAGTACTTC.